A selection of T cell receptor beta chains follows, all from one sample in a study of blood T cell repertoires in COVID-19. The table came from immunoSEQ multiplex PCR; TCRdb's copy has only in-frame clones and leaves some out. This sample carries a few hundred thousand clones, about four fifths of them seen once, and the ten largest clones take 1% to 1.5%. The sequencing sample was made of peripheral blood. The receptors originated from a woman in her forties or fifties with acute or convalescent COVID-19. Each CDR3 is given with its conserved first and last residue. Each record gives: clone size, CDR3 length, V gene, J gene, D gene, CDR3 DNA, CDR3 protein. D genes are given only for firm matches. Size values are once, few and many counts, or a class for expanded clones, and some rows have none.

size: -; length: 15; V: TRBV7-2; J: TRBJ1-3; D: TRBD1; DNA: TGTGCCAGCAGCATAGACAGGGGCTCTGGAAACACCATATATTTT; CDR3: CASSIDRGSGNTIYF
size: -; length: 15; V: TRBV5-1; J: TRBJ1-1; D: TRBD1; DNA: TGCGCCAGTTCAACAGGGGAGAGCAGGGGCACTGAAGCTTTCTTT; CDR3: CASSTGESRGTEAFF
size: -; length: 19; V: TRBV6-6; J: TRBJ2-1; D: TRBD2; DNA: TGTGCCAGCAGTCGACGGAGTTCAATAGCGGGGGGGCCGTACAATGAGCAGTTCTTC; CDR3: CASSRRSSIAGGPYNEQFF
size: -; length: 15; V: TRBV23-1; J: TRBJ2-2; D: -; DNA: TGCGCCAGCAGTCAATCGCCGGGAGAACCCGGGGAGCTGTTTTTT; CDR3: CASSQSPGEPGELFF
size: -; length: 13; V: TRBV9; J: TRBJ2-1; D: TRBD2; DNA: TGTGCCAGCAGAGGCGGGAGTCAAAATGAGCAGTTCTTC; CDR3: CASRGGSQNEQFF
size: once; length: 14; V: TRBV18; J: TRBJ1-4; D: TRBD1; DNA: TGTGCCAGCTCACCGGACAGGGCTAATGAAAAACTGTTTTTT; CDR3: CASSPDRANEKLFF
size: -; length: 17; V: TRBV5-5; J: TRBJ1-5; D: -; DNA: TGTGCCAGCAGCTTGGTGGGCTCTGGGGGGGCGGGTCAGCCCCAGCATTTT; CDR3: CASSLVGSGGAGQPQHF
size: -; length: 13; V: TRBV11-3; J: TRBJ2-1; D: -; DNA: TGTGCCAGCAGCTTAGATCCCAGCGGCGAACTGTTCTTC; CDR3: CASSLDPSGELFF
size: -; length: 17; V: TRBV5-1; J: TRBJ1-5; D: TRBD1; DNA: TGCGCCAGCAGCCCCGGGACAGGGGATTATAGCAATCAGCCCCAGCATTTT; CDR3: CASSPGTGDYSNQPQHF
size: -; length: 15; V: TRBV7-2; J: TRBJ1-5; D: -; DNA: TGTGCCAGCAGCCACGGGGGGTTTGGCAATCAGCCCCAGCATTTT; CDR3: CASSHGGFGNQPQHF
size: -; length: 11; V: TRBV29-1; J: TRBJ1-1; D: -; DNA: TGCAGCCTCCGGGGGGAGACTGAAGCTTTCTTT; CDR3: CSLRGETEAFF
size: -; length: 16; V: TRBV27; J: TRBJ2-1; D: TRBD2; DNA: TGTGCCAGCAGTCTACAGACTAGCGGGGTGAAAAATGAGCAGTTCTTC; CDR3: CASSLQTSGVKNEQFF
size: -; length: 16; V: TRBV29-1; J: TRBJ2-7; D: TRBD1; DNA: TGCAGCGTTGAGCAGGGAGGGACAGGGTTAACCTACGAGCAGTACTTC; CDR3: CSVEQGGTGLTYEQYF
size: -; length: 14; V: TRBV9; J: TRBJ1-2; D: -; DNA: TGTGCCAGCAGCGTAGAACCCAGGGACTATGGCTACACCTTC; CDR3: CASSVEPRDYGYTF
size: -; length: 15; V: TRBV3-1/TRBV3-2; J: TRBJ2-3; D: TRBD2; DNA: TGTGCCAGCAGCCAGCGGGAGGGCCCGACAGATACGCAGTATTTT; CDR3: CASSQREGPTDTQYF
size: many; length: 15; V: TRBV7-2; J: TRBJ2-1; D: -; DNA: TGTGCCAGCAGCGCACAACCGGGACTCTACAATGAGCAGTTCTTC; CDR3: CASSAQPGLYNEQFF
size: -; length: 15; V: TRBV5-1; J: TRBJ1-5; D: TRBD1; DNA: TGCGCCAGCAGCGCAGGGGGCGCCGGCAATCAGCCCCAGCATTTT; CDR3: CASSAGGAGNQPQHF